Listed below are T cell receptor beta chains from one sample, sequenced in a study of T and B cells in COVID-19 patients. One entry per CDR3 protein, called by TCRdb with MiXCR from the multiplex PCR reads. This sample has 8,000 to 9,500 distinct CDR3 sequences, with roughly 23% found just once. The source material was blood. The source is a human donor who had recovered from COVID-19. CDR3s include the opening cysteine and the closing phenylalanine or tryptophan. Each record gives: V gene, D gene, J gene, clone size, CDR3 protein, CDR3 DNA. The D gene is left open where the match is weak. Only part of the rows carry a size: once, few, many, or a class if the clone is expanded.

TRBV6-5	NA	TRBJ1-1	many	CASSNYAPAAEAFF	TGTGCCAGCAGTAACTACGCTCCGGCGGCTGAAGCTTTCTTT
TRBV19	TRBD2	TRBJ2-3	medium-sized	CASSLGLAGDTQYF	TGTGCCAGTAGCCTCGGACTAGCGGGAGATACGCAGTATTTT
TRBV4-3	NA	TRBJ2-1	few	CASSQDLNLEGNEQFF	TGCGCCAGCAGCCAAGATCTGAATCTCGAGGGCAATGAGCAGTTCTTC
TRBV5-6	TRBD1	TRBJ2-5	NA	CASSWGDRGIMETQYF	TGTGCCAGCAGCTGGGGGGACAGGGGGATTATGGAGACCCAGTACTTC
TRBV11-2	TRBD1	TRBJ2-5	NA	CASSLVGQTHQETQYF	TGTGCCAGCAGCTTAGTGGGACAGACCCACCAAGAGACCCAGTACTTC
TRBV27	TRBD1	TRBJ2-7	medium-sized	CASSSSGTDSYEQYF	TGTGCCAGCAGTTCCTCCGGGACAGATTCCTACGAGCAGTACTTC
TRBV18	TRBD2	TRBJ2-7	NA	CASSLLASGGSGSYEQYF	TGTGCCAGCTCACTACTGGCTAGCGGGGGGTCTGGCTCCTACGAGCAGTACTTC
TRBV13	NA	TRBJ1-2	medium-sized	CASSPRTPVNYGYTF	TGTGCCAGCAGCCCACGGACGCCCGTTAACTATGGCTACACCTTC
TRBV29-1	NA	TRBJ1-2	NA	CSVSGGGYGYTF	TGCAGCGTTTCGGGGGGGGGCTATGGCTACACCTTC
TRBV7-9	NA	TRBJ1-4	few	CASSPTGTRATNEKLFF	TGTGCCAGCAGCCCAACCGGGACAAGAGCTACTAATGAAAAACTGTTTTTT
TRBV20-1	TRBD1	TRBJ2-1	NA	CSARDPGQAHNEQFF	TGCAGTGCTAGAGATCCCGGACAGGCACACAATGAGCAGTTCTTC
TRBV6-6	NA	TRBJ1-6	many	CATSHPRIQQVRPSSYNSPLHF	TGTGCCACCTCCCACCCTCGGATCCAACAGGTCCGGCCTAGCTCCTATAATTCACCCCTCCACTTT